This T cell receptor (beta chain) was recovered during a study of shared clonotypes between healthy human individuals. The assay was immunoSEQ multiplex PCR, and TCRdb's table has in-frame clones only and misses some. The sample has 1 million to 1.2 million clones, approximately 80% seen once; the top ten hold 0.85% to 1%. The V gene's germline CDR1 is SGHAT and CDR2 FQDESV (reference sequence). The CDR3 contains 17 residues. V trimming: 1 base; J trimming: 0 bases; junction bases outside the gene matches: 6. The sequencing sample was made of memory CD4+ T cells from PBMCs. Subset meaning: CD45RA-negative fraction. This chain links TRBV11-1 with TRBJ2-1; 7 nucleotides agree with TRBD2. The origin of this receptor is a man aged 18 to 29 in good health. Some clones in this sample may be carry-over from other donors' samples. CDR3 loop: CASSLGGSKSSYNEQFF. The CDR3 coding sequence is TGTGCCAGCAGCTTAGGCGGGAGTAAAAGCTCCTACAATGAGCAGTTCTTC.